The T cell receptor beta chain described here comes from a study of blood T cell repertoires in COVID-19. Turning to the study itself: Samples representing acute and convalescent COVID-19 were sourced from the United States, Italy and Spain.

Measured with immunoSEQ multiplex PCR; TCRdb has only the in-frame clones, and not every one. This sample has about 320,000 clones, with about 91% found just once. V was clipped by 2 bases and J by 3 bases, with 10 bases between them. This CDR3 region has 13 residues. Germline V gene data show CDR1 as GTSNPN and CDR2 as SVGIG (reference sequence). Followed over time, Seattle patients had been enrolled while infection was active. The receptor's source is a young woman with COVID-19, enrolled during active disease. What was sequenced was peripheral blood. This chain uses TRBV30 with TRBJ2-5; D may be TRBD2 (5 bases). This CDR3 is CAWSPPGEETQYF. As DNA, the CDR3 is TGTGCCTGGAGTCCCCCCGGGGAAGAGACCCAGTACTTC.